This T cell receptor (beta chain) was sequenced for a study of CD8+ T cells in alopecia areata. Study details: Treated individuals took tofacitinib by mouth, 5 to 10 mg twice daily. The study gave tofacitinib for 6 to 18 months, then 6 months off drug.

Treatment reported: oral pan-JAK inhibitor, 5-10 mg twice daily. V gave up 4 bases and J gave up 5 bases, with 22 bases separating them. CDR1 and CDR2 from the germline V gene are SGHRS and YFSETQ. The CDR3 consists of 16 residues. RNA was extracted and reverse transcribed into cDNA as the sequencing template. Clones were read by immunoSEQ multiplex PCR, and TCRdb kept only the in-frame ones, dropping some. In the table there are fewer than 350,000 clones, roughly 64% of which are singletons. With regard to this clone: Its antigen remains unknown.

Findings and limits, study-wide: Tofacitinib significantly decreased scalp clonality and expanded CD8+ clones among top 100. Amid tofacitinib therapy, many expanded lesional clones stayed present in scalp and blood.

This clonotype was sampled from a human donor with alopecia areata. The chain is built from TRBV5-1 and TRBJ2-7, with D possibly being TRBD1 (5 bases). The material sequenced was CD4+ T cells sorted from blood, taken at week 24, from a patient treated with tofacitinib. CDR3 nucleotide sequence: TGCGCCAGCAGCGAGAACGTGGGGCAGGGTCACCACGAGCAGTACTTC. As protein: CASSENVGQGHHEQYF. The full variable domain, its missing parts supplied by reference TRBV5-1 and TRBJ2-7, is KAGVTQTPRYLIKTRGQQVTLSCSPISGHRSVSWYQQTPGQGLQFLFEYFSETQRNKGNFPGRFSGRQFSNSRSEMNVSTLELGDSALYLCASSENVGQGHHEQYFGPGTRLTVT.